The sequence of this T cell receptor (beta chain) was determined in a study of blood T cell repertoires in COVID-19 (dated by TCRdb to about 2020). Study-wide context: Samples from collaborators originated in the United States, Italy and Spain and spanned both the acute and convalescent phases of COVID-19. The material from the prospective study consisted of cDNA or gDNA derived from T cells, B-cell-depleted T cells, or PBMCs. Subjects who had been exposed to COVID-19, were actively infected with it, or had recovered from it provided the deeply sampled blood TCRbeta repertoires that made up the dataset. The repertoires were made available in a free public database intended to serve as a resource for research on the immune response to SARS-CoV-2. Samples came from the ongoing ImmuneRACE study (first 160 participants) plus 1,254 subjects from 6 global collaborators. Nearly every sample came with metadata listing a de-identified subject ID, COVID-19 status, age in years and sex. Where available, HLA class I and class II types were taken from metadata supplied by the sample provider and were not determined by assay-based typing.

TCRbeta CDR3 regions were amplified from genomic DNA by means of the immunoSEQ Assay, a bias-controlled multiplex PCR. In the paper's pipeline: The number of nucleated cells in each sample was estimated by amplification of reference gene primers within the assay. Sequence reads were collapsed and filtered to measure the absolute abundance of every unique TCRbeta CDR3 rearrangement. Productive Simpson clonality was computed per sample as the square root of Simpson's diversity index over productive rearrangements. This is the immuneACCESS table as TCRdb keeps it, with only in-frame sequences that have V and J called. A part of the clones is gone; compared with another copy, unresolved V genes explain less than half, and the rest is unexplained. V, J and clone size are those of that table, while D and trimming were read from the DNA. The sample has 150,000 to 200,000 clones on record, around 90% of them singletons. 1.6% of the sample goes to the ten largest clones.

This clone has just a few counts. The clone's antigen remains unknown. No quality values exist for individual bases; no much larger clone is one base distant. Relative to germline, V is 3 bases shorter and J is 6 bases shorter, with 11 bases between their ends. Taken from the germline V gene, the CDR1 and CDR2 loops are ENHRY and SYGVKD. The CDR3 goes from the cysteine to the phenylalanine over 14 residues. The CDR3 DNA has 42 bases and is translated from base 1. Whole blood was collected in K2EDTA tubes by collaborating institutions according to the institutions' own protocols. For TCRbeta analysis, collaborator samples were shipped as frozen whole blood, as isolated PBMCs, or as DNA extracted from either sample type. What the research found in general, with its limitations: How much clinical and demographic metadata was included differed by source and by participant, and the metadata was provided uncurated.

This chain joins TRBV10-3 to TRBJ1-4, and TRBD1 may be the D gene, going by 5 matching bases. Sequencing was done on a sample of peripheral blood. The sequence derives from a woman aged 45 to 65 with acute or convalescent COVID-19. The CDR3 in this case is CAISEQDRDEKLFF. DNA sequence: TGTGCCATCAGTGAACAGGATAGGGATGAAAAACTGTTTTTT.